This T cell receptor (beta chain) was recovered during a study of T cell changes during pregnancy in multiple sclerosis. The repertoire was sequenced with immunoSEQ multiplex PCR; TCRdb's copy has only in-frame clones and lacks some. The sample lists more than 30,000 clones; approximately 93% were seen once. The CDR3 extends over 13 amino acids. V was clipped by 0 bases and J by 4 bases, with 6 bases between them. The germline gives CDR1 SGHAT, CDR2 FQNNGV. V and J are TRBV11-2 and TRBJ1-2; the D is unclear. The sequences come from CD8+ T cells from peripheral blood mononuclear cells, collected in the third trimester of pregnancy. This TCR was sampled from a female donor with multiple sclerosis, enrolled in a pregnancy study. The CDR3 bases are TGTGCCAGCAGCTTAGAGACAACCTATGGCTACACCTTC. This encodes CASSLETTYGYTF.